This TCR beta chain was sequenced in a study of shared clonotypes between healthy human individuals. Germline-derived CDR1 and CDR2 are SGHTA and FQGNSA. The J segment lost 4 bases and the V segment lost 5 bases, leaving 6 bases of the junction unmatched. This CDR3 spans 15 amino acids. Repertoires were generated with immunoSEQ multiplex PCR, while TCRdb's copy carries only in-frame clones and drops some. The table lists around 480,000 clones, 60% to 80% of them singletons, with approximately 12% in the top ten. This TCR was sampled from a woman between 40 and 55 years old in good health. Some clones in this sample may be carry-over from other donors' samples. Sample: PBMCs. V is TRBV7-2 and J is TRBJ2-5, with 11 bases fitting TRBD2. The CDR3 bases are TGTGCCAGCAGCCCGACTAGCGGGAAGTTAGAGACCCAGTACTTC. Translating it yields CASSPTSGKLETQYF.